These 18 T cell receptor beta chains came from one sample sequenced in a study of Ad26.COV2.S vaccination and SARS-CoV-2 variants. Clones were read by immunoSEQ multiplex PCR, and TCRdb kept only the in-frame ones, dropping some. Of around 350,000 clones in the sample, 70% to 90% were seen once. Described treatment: some 20 received Ad26.COV2.S at low or high dose, single or two shots; several received placebo; per-sample allocation not given. Samples came from day 63 after the first vaccine or placebo injection. The sequencing used peripheral blood, collected in a trial of Ad26.COV2.S vaccine versus placebo. These receptors all come from a person between 18 and 65 years old who received the Ad26.COV2.S COVID-19 vaccine or a placebo.

This chain uses TRBV6-4 with TRBJ2-1, with D possibly being TRBD2 (5 bases). V was cut by 3 bases and J by 0 bases, with 12 bases left in between. CDR1 is MRHNA and CDR2 is SNTAGT in the germline V gene. The CDR3 has 16 residues. The CDR3 DNA reads as TGTGCCAGCAGTGAGGGAGCGGCGAGCTCCTACAATGAGCAGTTCTTC. Protein product: CASSEGAASSYNEQFF.

Turning to this clone: The identical CDR3 is also encoded by other nucleotide sequences in the sample. V usage is TRBV2 and J usage is TRBJ2-3; 9 positions agree with TRBD2. Germline CDR1 SNHLY, CDR2 FYNNEI. CDR3 length: 15 amino acids. V was clipped by 4 bases and J by 2 bases; unmatched bases: 4. In nucleotides, the CDR3 is TGTGCCAGCAGTGGTCTAGCGGGAATCACAGATACGCAGTATTTT. It yields the protein CASSGLAGITDTQYF.

This chain connects TRBV15 to TRBJ1-5, with D unresolved. Germline V gives CDR1 LNHNV, CDR2 YYDKDF (reference sequence). This CDR3 spans 15 amino acids. The ends were cut back, 0 bases at V and 6 bases at J, with 12 bases in the middle. The CDR3 nucleotides are TGTGCCACCAGCAGAGAGCAATCCCGCGTTCAGCCCCAGCATTTT. This codes for CATSREQSRVQPQHF.

The V call is TRBV5-4, the J call TRBJ2-3, with D unclear. The CDR3 is 13 amino acids. V was shortened by 4 bases and J by 0 bases, with 6 bases between the two germline ends. CDR1 and CDR2 from the germline V gene are SGHNT and YYREEE (reference sequence). The CDR3 region has the DNA TGTGCCAGCAGCCCGACAAGCACAGATACGCAGTATTTT. This translates into CASSPTSTDTQYF.

This chain connects TRBV7-2 to TRBJ2-3; 15 bases map to TRBD2. J was trimmed by 6 bases and V by 4 bases; bases with no gene match: 5. The CDR3 has 16 residues. Germline lookup yields CDR1 SGHTA and CDR2 FQGNSA. CDR3 DNA sequence: TGTGCCAGCAGCTCGGGACTAGCGGGAGGATTCGATACGCAGTATTTT. The encoded protein is CASSSGLAGGFDTQYF.

The rearrangement uses TRBV7-2 and TRBJ2-1, with D possibly matching TRBD1 (6 bases). The CDR3 is 15 amino acids. Deletions cut 5 bases from V and 7 bases from J, with 18 bases between. Looked up from germline, CDR1 is SGHTA and CDR2 is FQGNSA. CDR3: CASSTYQGFGNEQFF. As DNA, the CDR3 is TGTGCCAGCAGCACCTATCAGGGGTTCGGAAATGAGCAGTTCTTC.

The chain has TRBV3-1 (or the pseudogene TRBV3-2) and TRBJ2-7; no definite D call. Trimming shortened V by 5 bases and J by 3 bases, and 14 bases separated the two germline ends. The CDR3 is 14 residues long. Germline CDR1 and CDR2: LGHDT and YNNKEL (reference sequence). The CDR3 loop is CASSSTWAYYEQYF. Written as DNA, the CDR3 is TGTGCCAGCAGCTCCACTTGGGCTTACTACGAGCAGTACTTC.

The rearrangement uses TRBV7-2 and TRBJ1-3, with D uncertain. Germline V gene data show CDR1 as SGHTA and CDR2 as FQGNSA. The germline V and J ends were trimmed by 0 bases and 4 bases, with 4 bases remaining between them. There are 13 residues in the CDR3. The CDR3 is CASSLARGNTIYF. The CDR3 coding sequence is TGTGCCAGCAGCTTAGCTAGGGGAAACACCATATATTTT.

This clone was seen only a few times. The rearrangement uses TRBV28 and TRBJ2-2, with TRBD2 identical over 11 bases. In germline, CDR1 is MDHEN, CDR2 SYDVKM. V was clipped by 6 bases and J by 7 bases; unmatched bases: 7. The CDR3 covers 15 residues. The chain's CDR3 is CASSLSGRAHGELFF. Written as DNA, the CDR3 is TGTGCCAGCAGCCTTAGCGGGAGGGCACACGGGGAGCTGTTTTTT.

The rearrangement joins TRBV29-1 to TRBJ2-1, with D tentatively TRBD1 or TRBD2 (5 bases each). The CDR3 covers 13 residues. Germline values: CDR1 SQVTM, CDR2 ANQGSEA. V lost 7 bases to trimming and J lost 5 bases, with 15 bases between them. The CDR3 spells CSASVLGDNEQFF. CDR3 coding DNA: TGCAGCGCCTCCGTGTTGGGGGACAATGAGCAGTTCTTC.

V gene TRBV19 combines with J gene TRBJ1-1; 9 nucleotides agree with TRBD1. Germline V gene sequence: CDR1 LNHDA, CDR2 SQIVND (reference sequence). V was pared by 6 bases and J by 5 bases, with 13 bases of the junction left unmatched. The length of the CDR3 is 16 residues. The CDR3 spells CASRTGDRGFRTEAFF. CDR3 in DNA: TGTGCCAGTAGGACCGGTGACAGGGGGTTTCGGACTGAAGCTTTCTTT. The entire variable domain, with the rest obtained from reference TRBV19 and TRBJ1-1, is as follows: DGGITQSPKYLFRKEGQNVTLSCEQNLNHDAMYWYRQDPGQGLRLIYYSQIVNDFQKGDIAEGYSVSREKKESFPLTVTSAQKNPTAFYLCASRTGDRGFRTEAFFGQGTRLTVV.

The rearrangement uses TRBV5-1 and TRBJ1-3, with 8 bases fitting TRBD1. The CDR3 contains 15 residues. Germline V CDR1 and CDR2: SGHRS, YFSETQ. V dropped 0 bases and J dropped 4; count of bases not matched to a gene: 3. The CDR3 is CASSLGGDRGNTIYF. The CDR3 coding sequence is TGCGCCAGCAGCTTGGGAGGGGACAGGGGAAACACCATATATTTT.

The V call is TRBV30, the J call TRBJ2-7, with 8 positions matching TRBD1. CDR1 is GTSNPN, CDR2 SVGIG, per germline (reference sequence). This CDR3 is 13 amino acids long. V lost 8 bases, J lost 5 bases, and 11 bases stayed unmatched. Written as DNA, the CDR3 is TGTGCCATCAGGCGGACAGGGCGAGACGAGCAGTACTTC. Its protein product is CAIRRTGRDEQYF.

There are many counts of this clone. The rearrangement links TRBV19 to TRBJ1-6; 7 nucleotides line up with TRBD1. This CDR3 is 14 amino acids long. V was pared by 6 bases and J by 7 bases, with 6 bases of the junction left unmatched. Germline values: CDR1 LNHDA, CDR2 SQIVND (reference sequence). CDR3 nucleotide sequence: TGTGCCAGTAGAGGGGGCTGGTGGAATTCACCCCTCCACTTT. The encoded protein is CASRGGWWNSPLHF.

The V gene is TRBV4-1, the J gene TRBJ2-1; 12 positions agree with TRBD1. This CDR3 is 15 amino acids long. Losses at the gene ends were 3 bases for V and 10 bases for J; bases not matched to a gene: 7. Germline V gene sequence: CDR1 MGHRA, CDR2 YSYEKL. The DNA for the CDR3 is TGCGCCAGCAGCCAGCCGGGACAGGGGGCATGGGAGCAGTTCTTC. Its translation is CASSQPGQGAWEQFF.

The chain is built from TRBV7-6 and TRBJ2-7; 7 bases fit TRBD2. The junction had 3 bases not matched to a gene; V was cut back by 1 base and J by 3 bases. CDR1 and CDR2 (germline): SGHVS, FNYEAQ. This CDR3 spans 14 amino acids. The CDR3 DNA reads as TGTGCCAGCAGCTTAGGAGCGGGAAGCTACGAGCAGTACTTC. Residues: CASSLGAGSYEQYF.

The V and J genes are TRBV23-1 and TRBJ1-5; the D gene is possibly TRBD1 (6 bases). TRBV23-1 is an open reading frame whose function is uncertain. This CDR3 region has 16 residues. Trimming pared 0 bases from V and 0 bases from J, leaving 9 bases between. The CDR3 DNA reads as TGCGCCAGCAGTCAATCGACAGGATATAGCAATCAGCCCCAGCATTTT. Translated: CASSQSTGYSNQPQHF.

This chain connects TRBV14 to TRBJ1-4, with D perhaps matching TRBD1 (5 bases). Per the germline V gene, CDR1 is SGHDN and CDR2 is FVKESK. The CDR3 sequence is 15 residues long. The V end was cut by 4 bases, the J end by 1 base, with 10 bases between. For the CDR3, the DNA is TGTGCCAGCAGCCGTCCGGGGGTAACTAATGAAAAACTGTTTTTT. This sequence encodes CASSRPGVTNEKLFF.